This T cell receptor beta chain was profiled in a study of T-cell memory formation after mild COVID-19. The overall study: Each donor largely had its own TCR clusters.

Trimming pared 3 bases from V and 4 bases from J, leaving 18 bases between. CDR3 length equals 16 residues. The V gene's germline CDR1 is LNHDA and CDR2 SQIVND (reference sequence). One entry per CDR3 protein results from TCRdb running MiXCR on the 5' RACE reads. The table has roughly 190,000 distinct CDR3 sequences, about 17% seen once. The receptor was derived from an adult woman who had mild COVID-19 (a few samples of this study predate the infection). Cell type and time point are not known. Sequencing was carried out using PBMCs or a T cell subset sorted from them (not recorded which). This rearrangement joins TRBV19 to TRBJ1-1, with D uncertain. The CDR3 nucleotides are TGTGCCAGTAGTATGGGCCGAAGACTGCGGGGCACTGAAGCTTTCTTT. Translated: CASSMGRRLRGTEAFF.